Sequencing of this T cell receptor beta chain was carried out in a study of T cell responses to AZD1222 COVID-19 vaccine. Worth noting for this clone: Antigen unknown.

Broader study findings: The donor cohort was predominantly white British with a female majority, and clonal diversity may have been underestimated.

CDR1 and CDR2 from the germline V gene are SGHRS and YFSETQ. This CDR3 is built from 14 residues. The junction had 2 bases not matched to a gene; V was cut back by 0 bases and J by 8 bases. TCRdb keeps only in-frame clones here, not all; method: immunoSEQ multiplex PCR. The sample contains about 120,000 clones, more than 85% of which appear only once. Researchers grouped second doses given at about 4 or about 12 weeks into one pool. This clonotype originated in an adult who received the AZD1222 COVID-19 vaccine. The sequences come from peripheral blood, collected 28 days after the second AZD1222 dose. The rearrangement uses TRBV5-1 and TRBJ1-6; 7 bases agree with TRBD1. For the CDR3, the DNA is TGCGCCAGCAGCTTGGAACAGGGGCATTCACCCCTCCACTTT. Residues: CASSLEQGHSPLHF.